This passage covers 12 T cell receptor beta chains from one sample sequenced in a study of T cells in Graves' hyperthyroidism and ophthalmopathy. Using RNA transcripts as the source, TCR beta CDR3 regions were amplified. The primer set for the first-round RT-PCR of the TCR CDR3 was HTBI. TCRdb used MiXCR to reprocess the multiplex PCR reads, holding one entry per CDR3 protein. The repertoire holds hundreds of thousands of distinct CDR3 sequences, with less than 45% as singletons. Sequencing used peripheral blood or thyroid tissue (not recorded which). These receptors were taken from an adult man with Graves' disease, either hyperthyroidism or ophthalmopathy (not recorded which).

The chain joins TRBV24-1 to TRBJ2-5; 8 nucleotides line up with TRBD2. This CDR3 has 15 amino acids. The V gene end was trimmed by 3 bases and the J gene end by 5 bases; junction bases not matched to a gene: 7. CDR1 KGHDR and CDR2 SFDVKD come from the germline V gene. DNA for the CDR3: TGTGCCACCAGTGATGAAGCGGGAGTAAAGGAGACCCAGTACTTC. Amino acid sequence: CATSDEAGVKETQYF.

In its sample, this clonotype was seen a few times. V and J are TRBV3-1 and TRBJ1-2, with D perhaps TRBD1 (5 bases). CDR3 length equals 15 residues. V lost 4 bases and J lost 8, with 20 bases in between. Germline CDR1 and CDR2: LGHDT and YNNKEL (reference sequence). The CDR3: CASSLDLPGQEGYTF. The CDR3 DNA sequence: TGTGCCAGCAGCCTTGATCTCCCGGGGCAGGAGGGCTACACCTTC.

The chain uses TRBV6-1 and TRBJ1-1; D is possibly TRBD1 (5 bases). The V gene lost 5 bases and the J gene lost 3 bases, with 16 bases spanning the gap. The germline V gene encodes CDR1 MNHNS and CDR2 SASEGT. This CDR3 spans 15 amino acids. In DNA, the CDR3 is TGTGCCAGCAGTTACTCGGGCGGGGACTACACTGAAGCTTTCTTT. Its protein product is CASSYSGGDYTEAFF.

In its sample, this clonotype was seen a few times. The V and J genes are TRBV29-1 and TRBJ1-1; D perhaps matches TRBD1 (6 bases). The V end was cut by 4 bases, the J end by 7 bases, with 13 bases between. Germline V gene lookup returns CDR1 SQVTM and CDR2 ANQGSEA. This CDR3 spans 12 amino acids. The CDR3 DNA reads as TGCAGCGTTGGAGAACAGGGATATGAAGCTTTCTTT. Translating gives CSVGEQGYEAFF.

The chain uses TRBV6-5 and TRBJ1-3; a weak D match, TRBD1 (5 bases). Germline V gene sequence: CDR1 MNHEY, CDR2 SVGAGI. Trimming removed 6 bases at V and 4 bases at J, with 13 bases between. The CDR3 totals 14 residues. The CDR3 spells CASSPGTTGNTIYF. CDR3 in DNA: TGTGCCAGCAGCCCGGGGACCACGGGAAACACCATATATTTT.

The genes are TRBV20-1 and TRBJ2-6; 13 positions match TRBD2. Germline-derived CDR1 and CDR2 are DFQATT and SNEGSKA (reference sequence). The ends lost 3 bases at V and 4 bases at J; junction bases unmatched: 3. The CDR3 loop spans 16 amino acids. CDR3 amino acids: CSARGTSGEGANVLTF. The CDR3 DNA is TGCAGTGCTAGGGGGACTAGCGGGGAAGGGGCCAACGTCCTGACTTTC.

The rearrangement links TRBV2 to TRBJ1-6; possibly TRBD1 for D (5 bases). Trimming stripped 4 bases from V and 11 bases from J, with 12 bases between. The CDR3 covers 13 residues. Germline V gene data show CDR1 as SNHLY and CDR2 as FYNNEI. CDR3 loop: CASSAIGGAPLHF. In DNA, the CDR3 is TGTGCCAGCAGTGCAATAGGAGGGGCACCCCTCCACTTT.

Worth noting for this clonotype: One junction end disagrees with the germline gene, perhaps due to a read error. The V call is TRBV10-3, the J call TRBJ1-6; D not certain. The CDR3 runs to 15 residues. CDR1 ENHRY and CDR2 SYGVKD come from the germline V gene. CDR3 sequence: CAIDDGASDNSPLHF. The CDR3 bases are TGTGCCATCGACGACGGAGCCTCCGATAATTCACCCCTCCACTTT.

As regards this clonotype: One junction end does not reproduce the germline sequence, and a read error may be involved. Written as DNA, the CDR3 is TGTGCCAGCAGTTCTGGGTGGGACGTAGCTTTC. Protein sequence: CASSSGWDVAF. The chain employs TRBV7-9 and TRBJ2-6, with D possibly called TRBD1 or TRBD2 (5 bases each). The CDR3 totals 11 residues. The V gene's germline CDR1 is SEHNR and CDR2 FQNEAQ (reference sequence). The variable domain in full, with the rest retrieved from reference TRBV7-9 and TRBJ2-6, is DTGVSQNPRHKITKRGQNVTFRCDPISEHNRLYWYRQTLGQGPEFLTYFQNEAQLEKSRLLSDRFSAERPKGSFSTLEIQRTEQGDSAMYLCASSSGWDVAFGAGSRLTVL.

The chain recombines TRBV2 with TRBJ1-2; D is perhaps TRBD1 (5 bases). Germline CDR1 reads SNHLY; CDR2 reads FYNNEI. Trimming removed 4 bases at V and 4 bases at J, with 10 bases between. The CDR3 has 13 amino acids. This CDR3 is CASSATVAYGYTF. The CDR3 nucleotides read TGTGCCAGCAGTGCGACAGTCGCCTATGGCTACACCTTC.

The CDR3 nucleotides are TGCAGCGTTGTATGGCGGGGGGGCCCAGAGACCCAGTACTTC. Translation gives CSVVWRGGPETQYF. The chain employs TRBV29-1 and TRBJ2-5, with 9 bases aligning to TRBD2. Germline V CDR1 and CDR2: SQVTM, ANQGSEA. After removal of 4 bases from V and 4 bases from J, the junction contained 7 bases not matched to a gene. This CDR3 is built from 14 residues.

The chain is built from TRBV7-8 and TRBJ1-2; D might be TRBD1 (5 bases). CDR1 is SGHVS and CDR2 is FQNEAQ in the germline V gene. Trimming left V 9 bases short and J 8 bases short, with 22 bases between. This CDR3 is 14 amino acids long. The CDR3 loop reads CASSSHGTGRGYTF. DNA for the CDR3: TGTGCCAGTAGTTCCCATGGGACCGGCCGGGGCTACACCTTC.